What follows describes a single TCR beta chain. This entry is derived from a study of cytomegalovirus exposure and HLA in healthy donors. The PCR contained 60 Vbeta and 13 Jbeta primers. The protocol was immunoSEQ multiplex PCR, while the TCRdb copy is restricted to in-frame clones and leaves out a portion. This sample has over 150,000 clones, with 65% to 80% found just once. The specimen sequenced was PBMCs. The source of this sequence is a man aged 35-49 years in good health and CMV-seronegative.

In nucleotides, the CDR3 is TGTGCCACTTTGACACAGGGGAGGAATGAGCAGTTCTTC. It codes for CATLTQGRNEQFF. This chain uses TRBV10-3 with TRBJ2-1, with D perhaps matching TRBD1 (7 bases). This CDR3 is 13 amino acids long. CDR1 and CDR2 (germline): ENHRY, SYGVKD. V was cut by 10 bases and J by 7 bases, with 17 bases left in between.